This TCR beta chain was captured by sequencing in a study of shared clonotypes between healthy human individuals. Deletions cut 3 bases from V and 1 base from J, with 12 bases between. Germline V gives CDR1 SNHLY, CDR2 FYNNEI. This CDR3 has 16 amino acids. CD4+ cells underwent separation, giving CD45RA+ naive and CD45RA-negative memory subsets. This clone was observed once. Several immunoSEQ plates received, in even portions, the genomic DNA of each subset. Assay: immunoSEQ multiplex PCR; the TCRdb copy retains only in-frame clones and omits some. The repertoire includes almost 750,000 clones, 55% to 75% of them detected once, and under 2% sits in the top ten.

The source material was memory CD4+ T cells sorted from blood. The sample's subset: CD45RA-negative fraction. This sequence originates from a woman between 25 and 40 years old in good health. The J gene is TRBJ2-2, the V gene TRBV2, with D unresolved. CDR3 nucleotide sequence: TGTGCCAGCAGTGAGGCAGGACCCTTGAACACCGGGGAGCTGTTTTTT. Translated, it gives CASSEAGPLNTGELFF.